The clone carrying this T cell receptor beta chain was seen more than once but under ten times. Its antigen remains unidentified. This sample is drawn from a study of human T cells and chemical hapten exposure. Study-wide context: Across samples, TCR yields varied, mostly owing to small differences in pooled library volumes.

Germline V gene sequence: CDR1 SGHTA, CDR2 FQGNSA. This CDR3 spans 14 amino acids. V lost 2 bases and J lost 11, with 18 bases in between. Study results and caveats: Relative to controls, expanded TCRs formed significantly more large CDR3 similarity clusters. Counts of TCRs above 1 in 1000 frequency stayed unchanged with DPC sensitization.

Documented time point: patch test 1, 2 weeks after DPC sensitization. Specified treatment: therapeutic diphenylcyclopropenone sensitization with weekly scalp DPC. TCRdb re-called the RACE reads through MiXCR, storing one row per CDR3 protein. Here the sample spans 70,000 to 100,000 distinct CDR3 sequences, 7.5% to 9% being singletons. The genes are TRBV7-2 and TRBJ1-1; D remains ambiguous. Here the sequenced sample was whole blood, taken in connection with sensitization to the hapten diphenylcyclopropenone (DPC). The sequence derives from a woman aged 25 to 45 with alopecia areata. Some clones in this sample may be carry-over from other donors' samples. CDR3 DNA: TGTGCCAGCAGCTTATTGCGTTCTCCCGGGTCCGCTTTCTTT. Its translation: CASSLLRSPGSAFF.